This TCR beta chain was retrieved from a study of T cells after yellow fever vaccination. Study-wide context: SMART-Seq v4 Ultra Low Input served to prepare low-cell-number fractions.

The CDR3 loop spans 17 amino acids. J lost 2 bases, V lost 3 bases, and 10 bases had no gene match. The germline V gene encodes CDR1 SGHVS and CDR2 FNYEAQ. Points from the study as a whole: A faster peak, day 5 versus 15, was reached by the weaker secondary response. Highly abundant clonotypes carried over from the bulk population could end up in FACS-sorted repertoires as contaminants.

TCRdb processed the 5' RACE reads anew with MiXCR; each CDR3 protein has one entry. The table records approximately 300,000 distinct CDR3 sequences, roughly 10% of them present only once. A word on this clonotype: Its antigen is not known.

The specimen was CD4+ T cells sorted from PBMCs, collected 45 days after the yellow fever booster vaccination. V is TRBV7-6 and J is TRBJ2-3; 8 bases are a match to TRBD2. The TCR was taken from a man younger than 30 who received the YFV17D yellow fever vaccine. The CDR3 region has the DNA TGTGCCAGCAGCTTCCGGACCGGGGGGGGGTTCACAGATACGCAGTATTTT. Protein sequence: CASSFRTGGGFTDTQYF.